The rows below give T cell receptor beta chains drawn from one sample of a study of T cell responses to AZD1222 COVID-19 vaccine. Sequencing was performed with immunoSEQ multiplex PCR; in TCRdb, only in-frame clones are kept and a portion is missing. The data show 120,000 to 150,000 clones, with more than 75% seen just once and around 3.1% held by the top ten. Source: peripheral blood, taken 28 days after the second AZD1222 dose. These receptors were collected from an adult who received the AZD1222 COVID-19 vaccine. Both conserved end residues are part of each CDR3. D genes are given only for firm matches. A row's size may be missing; if present it is once, few, many or a size class.

CDR3 length	J gene	clone size	V gene	D gene	CDR3 protein	CDR3 DNA
17	TRBJ2-2	NA	TRBV5-1	TRBD2	CASSLGGVAGTIGELFF	TGCGCCAGCAGCTTGGGAGGAGTAGCGGGGACGATCGGGGAGCTGTTTTTT
13	TRBJ2-7	NA	TRBV29-1	NA	CSVGTGKSYEQYF	TGCAGCGTTGGTACGGGAAAATCCTACGAGCAGTACTTC
12	TRBJ2-7	NA	TRBV3-1/TRBV3-2	NA	CASSQLADTQYF	TGTGCCAGCAGCCAATTAGCTGACACGCAGTACTTC
13	TRBJ1-2	NA	TRBV12-3/TRBV12-4	NA	CASSLLAGIGYTF	TGTGCCAGCAGTTTACTGGCAGGGATCGGCTACACCTTC
19	TRBJ2-6	NA	TRBV5-1	NA	CASSLAGGGLGSGANVLTF	TGCGCCAGCAGCTTGGCCGGAGGAGGGTTAGGAAGTGGGGCCAACGTCCTGACTTTC
14	TRBJ1-2	few	TRBV10-3	TRBD1	CAISDWQGAGGYTF	TGTGCCATCAGTGATTGGCAGGGGGCCGGTGGCTACACCTTC
13	TRBJ2-7	NA	TRBV5-1	NA	CASSLSQNYEQYF	TGCGCCAGCAGCTTGTCTCAGAACTACGAGCAGTACTTC
13	TRBJ2-2	NA	TRBV9	NA	CASSQDLHGELFF	TGTGCCAGCAGCCAAGACCTCCACGGGGAGCTGTTTTTT
16	TRBJ2-1	NA	TRBV3-1/TRBV3-2	TRBD1	CASTRGGQIAYNEQFF	TGTGCCAGCACCCGAGGGGGACAGATAGCCTACAATGAGCAGTTCTTC
15	TRBJ2-3	once	TRBV11-3	TRBD2	CASSPGTSGVDTQYF	TGTGCCAGCAGCCCTGGGACTAGCGGGGTAGATACGCAGTATTTT
12	TRBJ1-2	NA	TRBV29-1	NA	CSVEGVAGTRTF	TGCAGCGTTGAAGGAGTGGCAGGAACGCGCACCTTC
15	TRBJ2-3	NA	TRBV28	NA	CASSLSLVRADTQYF	TGTGCCAGCAGTTTATCCCTGGTTCGCGCAGATACGCAGTATTTT
13	TRBJ2-3	NA	TRBV3-1/TRBV3-2	NA	CASSHSSTDTQYF	TGTGCCAGCAGCCATAGCAGCACAGATACGCAGTATTTT
11	TRBJ1-1	NA	TRBV30	NA	CACYQPAEAFF	TGTGCCTGTTACCAGCCTGCTGAAGCTTTCTTT
15	TRBJ1-2	NA	TRBV6-6	TRBD1	CASILTGQEHYGYTF	TGTGCCAGCATCCTAACTGGACAGGAGCACTATGGCTACACCTTC
17	TRBJ2-1	once	TRBV5-1	TRBD2	CASSYLSGIGTYNEQFF	TGCGCCAGCAGCTACTTAAGCGGGATCGGAACCTACAATGAGCAGTTCTTC
18	TRBJ2-2	few	TRBV3-1/TRBV3-2	TRBD2	CASSPRWGGRADTGELFF	TGTGCCAGCAGCCCCAGATGGGGCGGGAGGGCCGACACCGGGGAGCTGTTTTTT
15	TRBJ1-5	NA	TRBV7-2	NA	CASSFQGGSNQPQHF	TGTGCCAGCAGCTTCCAAGGAGGGAGCAATCAGCCCCAGCATTTT
15	TRBJ1-1	NA	TRBV27	NA	CASSRTYLVNTEAFF	TGTGCCAGCAGTCGAACTTACTTAGTGAACACTGAAGCTTTCTTT
16	TRBJ2-2	once	TRBV9	NA	CASSVESGGRTGELFF	TGTGCCAGCAGCGTAGAATCTGGTGGACGGACCGGGGAGCTGTTTTTT
14	TRBJ2-1	NA	TRBV19	NA	CASSIRSGWHEQFF	TGTGCCAGTAGTATAAGGTCGGGGTGGCATGAGCAGTTCTTC
14	TRBJ2-1	once	TRBV9	TRBD1	CASSFRTGVNEQFF	TGTGCCAGCAGCTTCAGGACAGGGGTCAATGAGCAGTTCTTC
14	TRBJ1-1	NA	TRBV7-3	NA	CASSSQGANTEAFF	TGTGCCAGCAGCTCGCAGGGAGCGAACACTGAAGCTTTCTTT
15	TRBJ2-2	few	TRBV10-3	TRBD1	CAISAGGRSTGELFF	TGTGCCATCAGTGCAGGGGGCCGTAGCACCGGGGAGCTGTTTTTT
15	TRBJ2-7	NA	TRBV4-3	TRBD2	CASSQETSAVYEQYF	TGCGCCAGCAGCCAAGAGACTAGCGCTGTCTACGAGCAGTACTTC
13	TRBJ1-2	NA	TRBV7-2	NA	CASSLGGDRTLTF	TGTGCCAGCAGCCTAGGGGGGGACCGGACGCTCACCTTC
12	TRBJ1-5	NA	TRBV30	NA	CAWSVWGQTQHF	TGTGCCTGGAGTGTATGGGGCCAGACCCAGCATTTT
13	TRBJ1-2	NA	TRBV18	NA	CASSPETGRGYTF	TGTGCCAGCTCACCCGAGACAGGACGGGGCTACACCTTC
15	TRBJ1-4	NA	TRBV5-1	TRBD1	CASSMHRGGREKLFF	TGCGCCAGCAGCATGCACAGGGGAGGGCGCGAAAAACTGTTTTTT
15	TRBJ2-1	NA	TRBV11-2	TRBD2	CASSSRLAGVHEQFF	TGTGCCAGCAGCTCCAGACTAGCGGGAGTTCATGAGCAGTTCTTC
13	TRBJ2-1	NA	TRBV10-1	NA	CASMGSPFNEQFF	TGCGCCAGCATGGGATCTCCCTTCAATGAGCAGTTCTTC
17	TRBJ2-1	few	TRBV7-9	TRBD2	CASSLGTSGRDYNEQFF	TGTGCCAGCAGCCTCGGGACTAGCGGGAGAGATTACAATGAGCAGTTCTTC
15	TRBJ1-5	NA	TRBV9	NA	CASSVEAGRDQPQHF	TGTGCCAGCAGCGTTGAAGCGGGGAGAGATCAGCCCCAGCATTTT
15	TRBJ2-7	NA	TRBV3-1/TRBV3-2	TRBD2	CASSQAAGVYYEQYF	TGTGCCAGCAGCCAAGCCGCGGGAGTATATTACGAGCAGTACTTC
17	TRBJ2-7	NA	TRBV4-1	NA	CASSQARWGISVYEQYF	TGCGCCAGCAGCCAAGCCAGGTGGGGTATTTCCGTCTACGAGCAGTACTTC
16	TRBJ1-3	NA	TRBV15	NA	CATSTQGLSSGNTIYF	TGTGCCACCAGCACACAGGGCTTGTCCTCTGGAAACACCATATATTTT
13	TRBJ2-3	NA	TRBV6-5	NA	CASRGWGDDTQYF	TGTGCCAGCAGGGGGTGGGGCGACGATACGCAGTATTTT
11	TRBJ2-1	NA	TRBV7-9	NA	CASSSNNEQFF	TGTGCCAGCAGCTCGAACAATGAGCAGTTCTTC
15	TRBJ1-5	NA	TRBV9	NA	CASSSGPEGNQPQHF	TGTGCCAGCAGCTCCGGGCCAGAGGGCAATCAGCCCCAGCATTTT
12	TRBJ2-2	NA	TRBV7-3	NA	CASSRDDGELFF	TGTGCCAGCAGTCGAGACGACGGGGAGCTGTTTTTT
12	TRBJ2-1	NA	TRBV28	NA	CASSLAYNEQFF	TGTGCCAGCAGCCTGGCCTACAATGAGCAGTTCTTC
13	TRBJ1-1	NA	TRBV29-1	TRBD1	CSASRQGATEAFF	TGCAGCGCGAGTCGGCAGGGGGCCACTGAAGCTTTCTTT
15	TRBJ2-3	few	TRBV3-1/TRBV3-2	TRBD1	CASSRGQGAADTQYF	TGTGCCAGCAGCCGAGGACAGGGGGCCGCAGATACGCAGTATTTT
14	TRBJ1-5	few	TRBV5-1	NA	CASSLDGGEQPQHF	TGCGCCAGCAGCTTGGATGGGGGAGAACAGCCCCAGCATTTT
15	TRBJ1-5	NA	TRBV28	TRBD1	CASSPTGQGYQPQHF	TGTGCCAGCAGTCCCACTGGACAGGGTTATCAGCCCCAGCATTTT
13	TRBJ1-3	once	TRBV10-1	TRBD1	CASSIQGGNTIYF	TGCGCCAGCAGTATACAGGGGGGAAACACCATATATTTT
12	TRBJ2-7	NA	TRBV9	NA	CASSASGNEQYF	TGTGCCAGCAGCGCATCAGGGAACGAGCAGTACTTC
13	TRBJ1-2	NA	TRBV6-2/TRBV6-3	NA	CASSASGSYGYTF	TGTGCCAGCAGTGCCTCGGGTTCTTATGGCTACACCTTC
13	TRBJ1-2	NA	TRBV11-2	TRBD1	CASSPGQGYGYTF	TGTGCCAGCAGCCCAGGACAGGGGTATGGCTACACCTTC
15	TRBJ2-7	once	TRBV11-1	NA	CASSLSLVRNDEQYF	TGTGCCAGCAGCTTATCGCTCGTACGGAACGACGAGCAGTACTTC